Each of the 3 T cell receptor beta chains below was sequenced from the same sample in a study of T cells after yellow fever vaccination. TCRdb called the 5' RACE reads again in MiXCR, with one record for every CDR3 protein. The sample yields some 320,000 distinct CDR3 sequences, 8.5% to 9% seen once. Sequencing used PBMCs, obtained on the day of the first yellow fever vaccination. The receptor source for this set is a man aged 18 to 35 who received the YFV17D yellow fever vaccine.

The V call is TRBV6-5, the J call TRBJ1-5; no firm D call. V dropped 2 bases and J dropped 0 bases, with 8 bases sitting between them. The CDR3 consists of 15 residues. Germline V gives CDR1 MNHEY, CDR2 SVGAGI. The CDR3 region is CASSYERYSNQPQHF. DNA of the CDR3: TGTGCCAGCAGTTACGAGCGGTATAGCAATCAGCCCCAGCATTTT.

This clonotype was seen ten or more times. The chain combines TRBV5-1 with TRBJ1-2; D unresolved. The length of the CDR3 is 15 residues. V was shortened by 2 bases and J by 0 bases, with 11 bases between the two germline ends. CDR1 SGHRS and CDR2 YFSETQ come from the germline V gene. CDR3 nucleotide sequence: TGCGCCAGCAGCTTAGGGTCCGATGCTAACTATGGCTACACCTTC. Its translation is CASSLGSDANYGYTF.

V and J are TRBV20-1 and TRBJ2-5; weak D call: TRBD2 (6 bases). Germline V CDR1 and CDR2: DFQATT, SNEGSKA (reference sequence). Trimming shortened V by 5 bases and J by 4 bases, and 17 bases separated the two germline ends. The CDR3 is made up of 14 amino acids. The CDR3 DNA is TGCAGTGCTCCGAAGGTCGGGGGACGAGAGACCCAGTACTTC. Translation gives CSAPKVGGRETQYF.